Shown below are 21 T cell receptor beta chains from a single sample sequenced in a study of T-cell memory formation after mild COVID-19. TCRdb ran MiXCR on the 5' RACE reads and lists one entry per CDR3 protein. The sample has more than 400,000 distinct CDR3 sequences, around a sixth seen once. The source material was PBMCs or a T cell subset sorted from them (not recorded which). Source of these receptors: an adult woman who had mild COVID-19 (a few samples of this study predate the infection). Cell type and time point are not known.

In this sample, this clonotype is medium-sized (0.01 to 0.1%). V usage is TRBV5-4 and J usage is TRBJ2-6, with D tentatively TRBD1 (6 bases). The germline V and J ends were trimmed by 4 bases and 0 bases, with 14 bases remaining between them. The germline V gene encodes CDR1 SGHNT and CDR2 YYREEE (reference sequence). CDR3 length: 17 amino acids. The CDR3 nucleotides are TGTGCCAGCAGCACCCTGACAGGCCCCTCTGGGGCCAACGTCCTGACTTTC. It encodes CASSTLTGPSGANVLTF.

This clonotype was picked up many times. This chain connects TRBV4-3 to TRBJ1-6, with D unresolved. CDR3 size: 15 residues. Germline V CDR1 and CDR2: LGHNA, YSLEER. Trimming took off 1 base at V and 7 bases at J, with 11 bases between the two ends. The CDR3 nucleotides read TGCGCCAGCAGCCAAGCGACATCCATGAATTCACCCCTCCACTTT. Its translation: CASSQATSMNSPLHF.

This clonotype was observed many times. The chain links TRBV6-1 to TRBJ1-2; TRBD1 might be the D (5 bases). Trimming took off 4 bases at V and 8 bases at J, with 14 bases between the two ends. CDR3 size: 13 residues. Germline CDR1 reads MNHNS; CDR2 reads SASEGT. The CDR3 spells CASSVSRVGGYTF. For the CDR3, the DNA is TGTGCCAGCAGTGTGAGCAGGGTAGGAGGCTACACCTTC.

The chain is built from TRBV24-1 and TRBJ2-7; 7 bases align to TRBD1. This CDR3 has 18 amino acids. In germline, CDR1 is KGHDR, CDR2 SFDVKD. The junction had 21 bases not matched to a gene; V was cut back by 11 bases and J by 0 bases. The CDR3 region has the DNA TGTGCCATTTTTTCCGGATGGATACGGGACAGCAGCTCCTACGAGCAGTACTTC. Translation gives CAIFSGWIRDSSSYEQYF.

This clonotype showed up just a few times. The V gene is TRBV7-9, the J gene TRBJ2-3; 9 positions match TRBD1. CDR1 and CDR2 (germline): SEHNR, FQNEAQ (reference sequence). The CDR3 covers 16 residues. The trim removed 7 bases at V and 0 bases at J, leaving 8 bases unmatched. CDR3 nucleotide sequence: TGTGCCAGCAAAACAGAGGGACAGGGAAGCACAGATACGCAGTATTTT. This sequence encodes CASKTEGQGSTDTQYF.

This chain connects TRBV5-4 to TRBJ1-1, with D possibly TRBD1 on 5 matching bases. Germline-derived CDR1 and CDR2 are SGHNT and YYREEE (reference sequence). The V gene lost 7 bases and the J gene lost 4 bases, with 17 bases spanning the gap. CDR3 length: 14 residues. For the CDR3, the DNA is TGTGCCAGCTCCCCCGACAGTGGCGGCACTGAAGCTTTCTTT. The encoded protein is CASSPDSGGTEAFF. Together with reference TRBV5-4 and TRBJ1-1, the CDR3 gives the full variable domain: ETGVTQSPTHLIKTRGQQVTLRCSSQSGHNTVSWYQQALGQGPQFIFQYYREEENGRGNFPPRFSGLQFPNYSSELNVNALELDDSALYLCASSPDSGGTEAFFGQGTRLTVV.

This clonotype was seen repeatedly, ten times or more. CDR3 in amino acids: CASSLPFRPDTQYF. The CDR3 nucleotides are TGTGCCAGCAGTTTACCCTTCAGACCAGATACGCAGTATTTT. The rearrangement uses TRBV12-3 or TRBV12-4 and TRBJ2-3; unclear D gene. V lost 2 bases and J 4 bases, leaving 10 bases between the germline ends. The CDR3 contains 14 residues.

This clonotype has a handful of counts. This sequence joins TRBV2 and TRBJ2-3, with 13 bases aligning to TRBD2. Germline CDR1 SNHLY, CDR2 FYNNEI. This CDR3 has 16 residues. J was trimmed by 4 bases and V by 6 bases; bases with no gene match: 7. The DNA for the CDR3 is TGTGCCAGCAGCGATGGACTAGCGGGGGATGCAGATACGCAGTATTTT. Protein product: CASSDGLAGDADTQYF.

This clonotype appeared a few times. The chain joins TRBV3-1 to TRBJ1-2; TRBD1 is a possible D gene (5 bases). This CDR3 is built from 16 residues. CDR1 and CDR2 (germline): LGHDT, YNNKEL (reference sequence). Trimming removed 0 bases from V and 4 bases from J, with 15 bases in between. CDR3 amino acids: CASSQEPRDGAYGYTF. The DNA for the CDR3 is TGTGCCAGCAGCCAAGAACCTCGGGACGGAGCCTATGGCTACACCTTC.

This clonotype was detected a few times. The chain recombines TRBV4-1 with TRBJ1-1, with D unclear. V lost 2 bases, J lost 8 bases, and 18 bases lay in between. The CDR3 is made up of 15 amino acids. Germline CDR1 MGHRA, CDR2 YSYEKL. The CDR3 DNA reads TGCGCCAGCAGCCAACCCCGAGATAGGGTCCGGGAAGCTTTCTTT. As protein: CASSQPRDRVREAFF.

The chain employs TRBV6-2 or TRBV6-3 and TRBJ2-2, with TRBD2 matching over 7 bases. Unmatched junction bases numbered 10, after V lost 8 bases and J lost 4 bases. The CDR3 has 15 residues. Germline values: CDR1 MNHEY, CDR2 SVGEGT. This chain's CDR3 is CASGRAGIGTGELFF. CDR3 sequence (DNA): TGTGCCAGCGGGAGGGCCGGGATTGGCACCGGGGAGCTGTTTTTT.

At least ten counts were recorded for this clonotype. V gene TRBV24-1 combines with J gene TRBJ2-1; the match to TRBD2 covers 12 bases. The CDR3 contains 16 residues. V shed 5 bases, J shed 5 bases, and the junction held 6 bases outside the gene matches. Germline V lookup: CDR1 KGHDR, CDR2 SFDVKD. The CDR3 nucleotides are TGTGCCACCAGTGGCACCGGACTAGCGGGAAACAATGAGCAGTTCTTC. Amino acids: CATSGTGLAGNNEQFF.

The table lists this clonotype with a few counts. The gene calls are TRBV11-2 and TRBJ2-7; possibly TRBD1 or TRBD2 for D (5 bases each). The V gene's germline CDR1 is SGHAT and CDR2 FQNNGV. The CDR3 consists of 14 residues. The V gene lost 7 bases and the J gene lost 0 bases, with 13 bases spanning the gap. CDR3 DNA: TGTGCCAGCAAGCCGGGGCCCTACTCCTACGAGCAGTACTTC. This codes for CASKPGPYSYEQYF.

This clonotype was counted between two and nine times. The V gene is TRBV4-3, the J gene TRBJ1-1; tentative D call: TRBD1 (6 bases). The CDR3 is 18 residues long. With 6 bases removed from V and 0 bases from J, the gap between germline ends came to 23 bases. Per germline, CDR1 LGHNA and CDR2 YSLEER. Written as DNA, the CDR3 is TGCGCCAGCAGTCTTGCCCTGGGGGCGGGGAGCTTGAACACTGAAGCTTTCTTT. It specifies CASSLALGAGSLNTEAFF.

This clonotype was observed a handful of times. The genes are TRBV19 and TRBJ1-5; no firm D call. The length of the CDR3 is 13 residues. Per the germline V gene, CDR1 is LNHDA and CDR2 is SQIVND (reference sequence). V lost 4 bases and J lost 6, with 10 bases in between. CDR3 in amino acids: CASSTPPFQPQHF. The DNA for the CDR3 is TGTGCCAGTAGTACCCCCCCTTTTCAGCCCCAGCATTTT.

This clonotype was seen more than once but under ten times. V usage is TRBV7-2 and J usage is TRBJ2-3; either TRBD1 or TRBD2 may fit D (5 bases each). This CDR3 has 16 residues. V was cut by 1 base and J by 2 bases, with 13 bases left in between. Germline V gene data show CDR1 as SGHTA and CDR2 as FQGNSA. CDR3 nucleotides: TGTGCCAGCAGCTTAGTACGGGACGCCTACACAGATACGCAGTATTTT. Encoded protein: CASSLVRDAYTDTQYF.

The rearrangement uses TRBV4-2 and TRBJ1-1; a weak D match, TRBD1 (5 bases). Germline loops: CDR1 LGHNA, CDR2 YNFKEQ. The CDR3 consists of 18 residues. Trimming left V 6 bases short and J 0 bases short, with 23 bases between. The CDR3 reads CASSIRQRQEGLNTEAFF. The CDR3 nucleotides are TGTGCCAGCAGTATAAGGCAGCGGCAAGAGGGGCTGAACACTGAAGCTTTCTTT.

This clonotype turned up a few times. This chain joins TRBV18 and TRBJ1-1, with D possibly being TRBD1 (5 bases). Germline CDR1 reads KGHSH; CDR2 reads LQKENI. V lost 4 bases to trimming and J lost 2 bases, with 11 bases between them. The CDR3 totals 14 residues. CDR3 nucleotide sequence: TGTGCCAGCTCACGATCGACAGATAACACTGAAGCTTTCTTT. It is translated as CASSRSTDNTEAFF.

A few counts support this clonotype. The J gene is TRBJ2-5, the V gene TRBV18, with D perhaps matching TRBD1 (6 bases). The V end lost 1 base, the J end lost 3 bases, and 15 bases lay between the germline ends. The CDR3 runs 16 residues. In germline, CDR1 is KGHSH, CDR2 LQKENI. This CDR3 is CASSPRDARGEETQYF. The CDR3 DNA reads TGTGCCAGCTCACCACGGGATGCCAGGGGCGAAGAGACCCAGTACTTC.

This clonotype was seen a handful of times. The rearrangement uses TRBV5-1 and TRBJ1-1, with TRBD1 as a possible D gene (6 bases). The CDR3 extends over 14 amino acids. Germline V lookup: CDR1 SGHRS, CDR2 YFSETQ. V was trimmed by 3 bases and J by 1 base, leaving 10 bases between them. Here the CDR3 DNA reads TGCGCCAGCAGCTGGACAGAGGGGAACACTGAAGCTTTCTTT. Translating gives CASSWTEGNTEAFF.

The V gene is TRBV11-3, the J gene TRBJ2-7; D is unresolved. The CDR3 is 15 amino acids. Looked up from germline, CDR1 is SGHNT and CDR2 is YENEEA. The V gene lost 1 base and the J gene lost 4 bases, with 14 bases spanning the gap. The CDR3: CASSLVGRTAYEQYF. For the CDR3, the DNA is TGTGCCAGCAGCTTAGTAGGCAGGACCGCGTACGAGCAGTACTTC.